A single sample is the source of the 12 T cell receptor beta chains below, sequenced in a study of blood T cell repertoires in COVID-19. TCRdb's copy holds only in-frame clones and misses some; the assay was immunoSEQ multiplex PCR. The sample lists 120,000 to 150,000 clones, about 83% seen once, with more than 5% in the top ten. The sample taken for sequencing was PBMCs or T cells enriched from blood (not recorded which). Receptors were obtained from a woman aged 45 to 65 who had been exposed to COVID-19.

The chain couples TRBV5-1 to TRBJ1-1, with 12 positions matching TRBD1. V lost 0 bases to trimming and J lost 6 bases; unmatched junction nucleotides: 12. The CDR3 loop spans 18 amino acids. Germline values: CDR1 SGHRS, CDR2 YFSETQ. CDR3 loop: CASSLAGGTGGLPPEAFF. As DNA, the CDR3 is TGCGCCAGCAGCTTGGCCGGGGGGACAGGGGGCCTGCCCCCTGAAGCTTTCTTT. Filled out from reference TRBV5-1 and TRBJ1-1, the complete variable domain reads KAGVTQTPRYLIKTRGQQVTLSCSPISGHRSVSWYQQTPGQGLQFLFEYFSETQRNKGNFPGRFSGRQFSNSRSEMNVSTLELGDSALYLCASSLAGGTGGLPPEAFFGQGTRLTVV.

The rearrangement uses TRBV6-2 or TRBV6-3 and TRBJ1-6; D unclear. The germline V gene encodes CDR1 MNHEY and CDR2 SVGEGT. The V end lost 3 bases, the J end lost 13 bases, and 25 bases lay between the germline ends. The CDR3 extends over 17 amino acids. The CDR3 DNA follows: TGTGCCAGCAGTTATGGGAGTGTCGGTGGGCCATCCGTGCCCCTCCACTTT. This translates into CASSYGSVGGPSVPLHF.

The gene calls are TRBV11-2 and TRBJ2-4; TRBD1 might be the D (6 bases). From germline, CDR1 is SGHAT and CDR2 FQNNGV. The CDR3 runs 14 residues. Trimming left V 7 bases short and J 8 bases short, with 18 bases between. In DNA, the CDR3 is TGTGCCAGCACCCCCCTTAACAGGGCCGACATTCAGTACTTC. This gives the protein CASTPLNRADIQYF.

V gene TRBV7-3 combines with J gene TRBJ2-5, with 7 bases identical to TRBD2. The junction had 7 bases not matched to a gene; V was cut back by 4 bases and J by 5 bases. The CDR3 is made up of 14 amino acids. Per the germline V gene, CDR1 is SGHTA and CDR2 is FQGTGA. CDR3 residues: CASSSSGAGETQYF. The CDR3 DNA reads as TGTGCCAGCAGCTCGAGCGGGGCGGGGGAGACCCAGTACTTC.

This clone came up a few times. This sequence joins TRBV14 and TRBJ2-2; maybe TRBD2 (5 bases). Trimming cost V 4 bases and J 6 bases, with 15 bases left between them. This CDR3 contains 15 residues. The germline V gene encodes CDR1 SGHDN and CDR2 FVKESK. The CDR3 nucleotides are TGTGCCAGCAGCCCTCTCGAGGGCCGGGCCGGGGAGCTGTTTTTT. This sequence encodes CASSPLEGRAGELFF.

The V gene is TRBV9, the J gene TRBJ1-5; D is ambiguous. V gave up 5 bases and J gave up 3 bases, with 15 bases separating them. In germline, CDR1 is SGDLS, CDR2 YYNGEE. The CDR3 has 15 amino acids. CDR3 residues: CASSLGPHTNQPQHF. For the CDR3, the DNA is TGTGCCAGCAGTCTTGGGCCACACACCAATCAGCCCCAGCATTTT.

The rearrangement links TRBV5-4 to TRBJ1-6, with no clear D. This CDR3 is built from 13 residues. Trimming cost V 0 bases and J 7 bases, with 5 bases left between them. Germline CDR1 and CDR2: SGHNT and YYREEE (reference sequence). DNA for the CDR3: TGTGCCAGCAGCTTGGAACGGAATTCACCCCTCCACTTT. This translates into CASSLERNSPLHF.

The chain uses TRBV4-3 and TRBJ1-2; TRBD1 aligns across 10 bases. The CDR3 extends over 15 amino acids. The ends lost 4 bases at V and 4 bases at J; junction bases unmatched: 6. Germline CDR1 LGHNA, CDR2 YSLEER. CDR3 loop: CASSPGQGLSYGYTF. As DNA, the CDR3 is TGCGCCAGCAGCCCGGGACAGGGGCTTTCCTATGGCTACACCTTC.

The chain combines TRBV10-3 with TRBJ2-5; D is unresolved. The CDR3 contains 16 residues. Trimming stripped 0 bases from V and 4 bases from J, with 15 bases between. Germline CDR1 ENHRY, CDR2 SYGVKD. This chain's CDR3 is CAISESSSPGLETQYF. In DNA, the CDR3 is TGTGCCATCAGTGAGTCTAGTAGCCCGGGTTTAGAGACCCAGTACTTC.

The V gene is TRBV7-8, the J gene TRBJ2-7; TRBD1 aligns across 8 bases. The V segment lost 1 base and the J segment 3 bases; nucleotides outside the gene matches: 5. The CDR3 consists of 15 residues. Germline-derived CDR1 and CDR2 are SGHVS and FQNEAQ. CDR3: CASSLEGQAVYEQYF. The CDR3 nucleotides are TGTGCCAGCAGCTTAGAGGGACAGGCTGTCTACGAGCAGTACTTC.

Only one count was recorded for this clone. The rearrangement joins TRBV4-1 to TRBJ1-5, with a possible D match to TRBD1 (6 bases). V lost 0 bases, J lost 3 bases, and 15 bases lay in between. CDR3 size: 17 residues. Germline assignment: CDR1 MGHRA and CDR2 YSYEKL. CDR3 coding DNA: TGCGCCAGCAGCCAAGATGCGGGGGGCTGGAACAATCAGCCCCAGCATTTT. It yields the protein CASSQDAGGWNNQPQHF.

The chain links TRBV27 to TRBJ1-6; 7 bases are a match to TRBD1. CDR1 and CDR2 from the germline V gene are MNHEY and SMNVEV (reference sequence). Germline trimming cut 6 bases from V and 8 bases from J; bases unmatched to any gene: 7. This CDR3 region has 14 residues. Here the CDR3 reads CASRRTGADSPLHF. The CDR3 nucleotides read TGTGCCAGCAGACGGACAGGAGCAGATTCACCCCTCCACTTT.